The rows below give T cell receptor beta chains drawn from one sample of a study of CD8 T cells in Susac syndrome. MiXCR, applied by TCRdb to the immunoSEQ multiplex PCR reads, yields one record per CDR3 protein. Found here are some 300,000 distinct CDR3 sequences, 80% to 90% of them singletons; the top ten hold about 0.11%. Specimen: CD8+ T cells from PBMCs. These receptors came from a human donor with multiple sclerosis. Both conserved end residues are trimmed from each CDR3.

V gene: TRBV27; J gene: TRBJ2-1; CDR3 protein: ASSLIGRYNEQF
V gene: TRBV10-3; J gene: TRBJ1-3; CDR3 protein: AIMTTRGNENTIY
V gene: TRBV28; J gene: TRBJ1-1; CDR3 protein: ASSPPPRGVNTEAF
V gene: TRBV7-9; J gene: TRBJ2-7; CDR3 protein: ASSPRQGSSYEQY
V gene: TRBV5-6; J gene: TRBJ2-1; CDR3 protein: ASKNGLAGASEQF
V gene: TRBV27; J gene: TRBJ1-1; CDR3 protein: ASRPGNTEAF
V gene: TRBV7-9; J gene: TRBJ2-5; CDR3 protein: ASRAAETQY
V gene: TRBV28; J gene: TRBJ2-3; CDR3 protein: ASGAGTDTQY
V gene: TRBV2; J gene: TRBJ1-5; CDR3 protein: ASRGRNQPQH
V gene: TRBV21-1; J gene: TRBJ1-2; CDR3 protein: ASKDREIDYGYT
V gene: TRBV15; J gene: TRBJ2-7; CDR3 protein: ATSLRERDYEQY
V gene: TRBV12-3/TRBV12-4; J gene: TRBJ2-7; CDR3 protein: ASSPTVYEQY